The clone carrying this T cell receptor (beta chain) showed up just a few times. Its antigen is unidentified. This record belongs to a study of T-cell reconstitution after alpha-beta-depleted transplantation in children. Study conclusions and caveats: Diversity of TCRbeta at day 60 was high in some patients, arising from surviving recipient T cells and thymic progenitors. Reports say that about two months after transplant, the alpha-beta T cells came out of several hundred graft clones that had expanded.

Unique molecular identifiers tagged the TCRbeta library. Each CDR3 protein is one row after TCRdb ran MiXCR on the PCR reads. The repertoire includes about 76,000 distinct CDR3 sequences, 13% to 15% of them detected once, and around a quarter sits in the top ten. The material sequenced was PBMCs, mostly from graft donor cells, taken 180 days after TCRalphabeta/CD19-depleted stem cell transplant. The sequence was obtained from a male patient aged 2 to 10 who had a stem cell transplant for acute lymphoblastic leukemia, so the T cells may come from the graft donor.

CDR3 sequence: CASSVGTGLDYEQYF. The CDR3 nucleotides read TGTGCCAGCAGCGTGGGTACAGGGCTCGACTACGAGCAGTACTTC. The genes are TRBV9 and TRBJ2-7; TRBD1 might be the D (6 bases). Germline CDR1 and CDR2: SGDLS and YYNGEE. V lost 2 bases, J lost 3 bases, and 15 bases lay in between. CDR3 length: 15 residues.